This T cell receptor beta chain was profiled in a study of tumor-infiltrating lymphocytes in primary liver carcinoma. This CDR3 contains 15 residues. Production of TCR beta cDNA used approximately 0.45 ug total RNA together with a constant-region primer. Construction of TCR beta libraries relied on three successive nested multiplex PCR rounds employing slightly modified ARM-PCR. Researchers ran the first two PCR rounds for 10 cycles each with TRBV1-TRBV30 forward primers and a C-beta reverse primer. MiXCR was run by TCRdb on the multiplex PCR reads, yielding one entry per CDR3 protein. This table has 150,000 to 200,000 distinct CDR3 sequences, 85% appearing once. Total RNA and DNA came together from approximately 20-30 mg of bulk tissue without cell sorting. Study-wide points: Tumor tissue displayed a significantly greater top-250-clone fraction than blood (p = 0.039).

In its sample, this clonotype was seen many times. Its antigen remains unknown. This TCR was recovered from a man aged 35 to 55 with primary liver carcinoma and hepatitis B virus infection. The V and J genes are TRBV21-1 and TRBJ2-1. TRBV21-1 is an annotated pseudogene. The sequenced material came from tumor tissue from primary liver carcinoma. DNA for the CDR3: TGTGCCAGCAGCAATGATCCTAGCGCCAACAATGAGCAGTTCTTC. Amino acid sequence: CASSNDPSANNEQFF.